The text below deals with one T cell receptor (beta chain). Its antigen is not known. This entry belongs to a study of lymphopenia after photon versus proton radiotherapy. Broader study findings: Only patients who died were analyzed for survival; proton advantage is unproven. Proton therapy kept repertoires fairly stable, unlike photons, which gained effector/memory cells. Oligoclonal CD8+ Temra expansion after nadir drove photon patients' diversity drop.

J lost 2 bases, V lost 0 bases, and 9 bases had no gene match. Germline V CDR1 and CDR2: SGHAT, FQNNGV. The CDR3 consists of 17 residues. Clones were sequenced by immunoSEQ multiplex PCR, and TCRdb holds only the in-frame ones, with some missing. The table includes roughly 42,000 clones, 85% detected once. This TCR was recovered from a man aged 35 to 55 with gastric cancer. This chain uses TRBV11-2 with TRBJ2-7, with TRBD2 matching over 8 bases. Sequenced here: peripheral blood, sampled from a patient treated with photon-based radiotherapy. CDR3 nucleotide sequence: TGTGCCAGCAGCTTAGACCGAACTAGCGGTGGTACCTACGAGCAGTACTTC. Its translation is CASSLDRTSGGTYEQYF.